The 29 T cell receptor beta chains in this list originate from one sample, sequenced in a study of molecular identifiers for immune sequencing clone quantification. TCRdb analysed the PCR reads with MiXCR anew, one entry per CDR3 protein. The data hold about 630,000 distinct CDR3 sequences, with around 25% observed a single time. What was sequenced was naive CD8+ T cells from blood, with Jurkat cell RNA spiked in. Noted subset: FACS-sorted CD8+CD4-CCR7+CD45RA+ naive T cells. All receptors derive from a human donor in good health. Some libraries in this study had Jurkat cell RNA spiked in.

This clonotype was seen repeatedly, ten times or more. The chain carries TRBV28 and TRBJ2-3; no clear D gene. The CDR3 runs to 11 residues. Trimming cost V 3 bases and J 5 bases, with 3 bases left between them. Per germline, CDR1 MDHEN and CDR2 SYDVKM. The CDR3 loop reads CASSLVDTQYF. The CDR3 bases are TGTGCCAGCAGTTTGGTAGATACGCAGTATTTT.

V and J are TRBV28 and TRBJ1-5; D might be TRBD1 (6 bases). The germline V gene encodes CDR1 MDHEN and CDR2 SYDVKM. Trimming pared 4 bases from V and 6 bases from J, leaving 25 bases between. The length of the CDR3 is 18 residues. The CDR3 region is CASSYEARDTGRVQPQHF. The CDR3 DNA reads TGTGCCAGCAGTTATGAGGCCCGGGACACAGGACGGGTTCAGCCCCAGCATTTT. Supplemented by reference TRBV28 and TRBJ1-5, the full variable domain reads DVKVTQSSRYLVKRTGEKVFLECVQDMDHENMFWYRQDPGLGLRLIYFSYDVKMKEKGDIPEGYSVSREKKERFSLILESASTNQTSMYLCASSYEARDTGRVQPQHFGDGTRLSIL.

This clonotype was seen a few times. The chain has TRBV5-1 and TRBJ2-6, with D possibly being TRBD1 (7 bases). The germline gives CDR1 SGHRS, CDR2 YFSETQ. The V gene lost 1 base and the J gene lost 0 bases, with 20 bases spanning the gap. The CDR3 length is 20 residues. CDR3 bases: TGCGCCAGCAGCTTGAAGGGGGCTGGGGGGACTTACTCTGGGGCCAACGTCCTGACTTTC. Translation: CASSLKGAGGTYSGANVLTF.

This clonotype was observed a handful of times. This rearrangement joins TRBV19 to TRBJ1-2; D uncertain. Trimming left V 5 bases short and J 4 bases short, with 17 bases between. The CDR3 extends over 15 amino acids. Germline V gene data show CDR1 as LNHDA and CDR2 as SQIVND (reference sequence). The chain's CDR3 is CASSSGGPSLYGYTF. The CDR3 DNA reads as TGTGCCAGTAGTTCAGGTGGACCGTCCCTCTATGGCTACACCTTC.

At least ten counts were recorded for this clonotype. This chain connects TRBV7-9 to TRBJ2-3, with 8 bases that match TRBD1. In germline, CDR1 is SEHNR, CDR2 FQNEAQ (reference sequence). The CDR3 contains 18 residues. With V trimmed by 3 bases and J by 2 bases, 13 bases remained unmatched. CDR3: CASSLLWDRSSFTDTQYF. CDR3 in DNA: TGTGCCAGCAGCTTGTTGTGGGACAGGAGTAGTTTCACAGATACGCAGTATTTT. Full variable domain (missing parts from reference TRBV7-9 and TRBJ2-3): DTGVSQNPRHKITKRGQNVTFRCDPISEHNRLYWYRQTLGQGPEFLTYFQNEAQLEKSRLLSDRFSAERPKGSFSTLEIQRTEQGDSAMYLCASSLLWDRSSFTDTQYFGPGTRLTVL.

Worth noting for this clonotype: At one end, the junction sequence differs from germline, possibly due to a read error. The J gene is TRBJ2-1, the V gene TRBV12-3 or TRBV12-4; the match to TRBD1 covers 9 bases. The CDR3 length is 15 residues. In DNA form, the CDR3 reads TGTGCCAGCAGTCTCCCGGACAGGGGCTACAATGCGCAGTTCTTC. The encoded protein is CASSLPDRGYNAQFF.

This clonotype has just a few counts. The rearrangement uses TRBV7-9 and TRBJ2-2, with a tentative D call TRBD2 (7 bases). The CDR3 length is 16 residues. V was cut by 5 bases and J by 3 bases, with 16 bases left in between. Germline CDR1 is SEHNR and CDR2 is FQNEAQ (reference sequence). Here the CDR3 reads CASSPPGGADTGELFF. Here the CDR3 DNA reads TGTGCCAGCAGCCCGCCGGGGGGCGCGGACACCGGGGAGCTGTTTTTT.

This clonotype appeared once. Possible read error: a much larger clone is one base away. The CDR3 does not end in the conserved phenylalanine or tryptophan, so this is likely a read error. The chain has TRBV7-2 and TRBJ2-7; D is possibly TRBD1 or TRBD2 (6 bases each). The CDR3 consists of 14 residues. From germline, CDR1 is SGHTA and CDR2 FQGNSA. Deletions cut 6 bases from V and 6 bases from J, with 18 bases between. CDR3 amino acids: CASREKWGAPEQYI. Written as DNA, the CDR3 is TGTGCCAGCAGGGAAAAGTGGGGGGCGCCCGAGCAGTACATC.

This clonotype has ten or more counts. The chain links TRBV6-2 or TRBV6-3 to TRBJ2-1; 14 bases are shared with TRBD2. This CDR3 is built from 15 residues. Germline V gene lookup returns CDR1 MNHEY and CDR2 SVGEGT. V dropped 2 bases and J dropped 10; count of bases not matched to a gene: 4. The CDR3 sequence: CASSYAGLAGVEQFF. CDR3 DNA: TGTGCCAGCAGTTACGCGGGACTAGCGGGAGTGGAGCAGTTCTTC.

This clonotype appeared many times. The chain employs TRBV6-6 and TRBJ2-6; D is tentatively TRBD1 or TRBD2 (5 bases each). Trimming took off 0 bases at V and 4 bases at J, with 13 bases between the two ends. The length of the CDR3 is 17 residues. Germline CDR1 MNHNY, CDR2 SVGAGI (reference sequence). CDR3 region: CASSYSPAGTGANVLTF. DNA of the CDR3: TGTGCCAGCAGTTACTCCCCCGCAGGGACCGGGGCCAACGTCCTGACTTTC.

V is TRBV7-6 and J is TRBJ2-3; 8 nucleotides agree with TRBD2. V shed 4 bases, J shed 2 bases, and the junction held 5 bases outside the gene matches. The CDR3 contains 15 residues. The germline V gene has CDR1 SGHVS and CDR2 FNYEAQ. In nucleotides, the CDR3 is TGTGCCAGCAGCTATAGCGGGGCTAACACAGATACGCAGTATTTT. Its protein is CASSYSGANTDTQYF.

This clonotype appeared many times. CDR3: CASSSGTGVQETQYF. For the CDR3, the DNA is TGTGCCAGCAGTTCCGGGACAGGGGTCCAAGAGACCCAGTACTTC. The chain recombines TRBV27 with TRBJ2-5; 10 bases map to TRBD1. CDR3 length: 15 amino acids. Germline CDR1 and CDR2: MNHEY and SMNVEV (reference sequence). Germline trimming cut 4 bases from V and 1 base from J; bases unmatched to any gene: 3.

Only a few counts were recorded for this clonotype. V usage is TRBV13 and J usage is TRBJ2-7, with unresolved D. This CDR3 is 12 amino acids long. Per the germline V gene, CDR1 is PRHDT and CDR2 is FYEKMQ (reference sequence). Trimming shortened V by 2 bases and J by 9 bases, and 11 bases separated the two germline ends. The CDR3 bases are TGTGCCAGCAGCTTACGACGGGTAGGGCAGTACTTC. Protein: CASSLRRVGQYF.

The gene calls are TRBV4-2 and TRBJ1-2; the D is unclear. V lost 5 bases to trimming and J lost 4 bases, with 14 bases between them. CDR1 LGHNA and CDR2 YNFKEQ come from the germline V gene. This CDR3 spans 14 amino acids. The CDR3 DNA sequence: TGTGCCAGCAGCTCGCCCACAGACGCCTATGGCTACACCTTC. As protein: CASSSPTDAYGYTF.

The V gene is TRBV7-8, the J gene TRBJ2-2; D is undetermined. Germline V gives CDR1 SGHVS, CDR2 FQNEAQ. V lost 2 bases, J lost 5 bases, and 6 bases lay in between. The CDR3 has 13 residues. CDR3 protein: CASSLRATGELFF. For the CDR3, the DNA is TGTGCCAGCAGCTTACGGGCAACCGGGGAGCTGTTTTTT. Full variable domain (missing parts from reference TRBV7-8 and TRBJ2-2): GAGVSQSPRYKVAKRGQDVALRCDPISGHVSLFWYQQALGQGPEFLTYFQNEAQLDKSGLPSDRFFAERPEGSVSTLKIQRTQQEDSAVYLCASSLRATGELFFGEGSRLTVL.

The chain carries TRBV11-2 and TRBJ2-7; tentatively, D is TRBD2 (5 bases). The germline gives CDR1 SGHAT, CDR2 FQNNGV. This CDR3 has 14 amino acids. V lost 5 bases and J lost 3, with 14 bases in between. This CDR3 is CASSDGSPRYEQYF. The DNA for the CDR3 is TGTGCCAGCAGCGATGGGAGTCCCCGCTACGAGCAGTACTTC.

The sample holds a few counts of this clonotype. The chain joins TRBV13 to TRBJ1-1; D gene ambiguous. Trimming removed 4 bases at V and 3 bases at J, with 6 bases between. CDR3 length equals 12 residues. Per the germline V gene, CDR1 is PRHDT and CDR2 is FYEKMQ (reference sequence). CDR3: CASSSHDTEAFF. The CDR3, as DNA: TGTGCCAGCAGCTCCCATGACACTGAAGCTTTCTTT.

To note about this clonotype: A much more abundant neighbour one base away suggests this may be a read error. The chain links TRBV19 to TRBJ1-5, with unresolved D. The CDR3 is made up of 15 amino acids. Trimming stripped 6 bases from V and 3 bases from J, with 15 bases between. The germline V gene has CDR1 LNHDA and CDR2 SQIVND (reference sequence). The CDR3 loop is CASSPLSGVNQPQHF. The CDR3 nucleotides read TGTGCCAGTAGCCCTTTGAGCGGCGTCAATCAGCCCCAGCATTTT.

In this sample, this clonotype turned up many times. The chain carries TRBV20-1 and TRBJ2-2, with 7 bases lining up with TRBD1. J was trimmed by 0 bases and V by 5 bases; bases with no gene match: 6. The CDR3 is made up of 15 amino acids. CDR1 is DFQATT and CDR2 is SNEGSKA in the germline V gene (reference sequence). CDR3 protein: CSASRQGANTGELFF. For the CDR3, the DNA is TGCAGTGCTTCGAGACAGGGAGCGAACACCGGGGAGCTGTTTTTT.

This clonotype has ten or more counts. The rearrangement links TRBV24-1 to TRBJ2-7; D is undetermined. V lost 2 bases, J lost 4 bases, and 2 bases lay in between. The length of the CDR3 is 11 residues. Germline lookup yields CDR1 KGHDR and CDR2 SFDVKD. The CDR3 DNA reads as TGTGCCACCAGTGATTCGTACGAGCAGTACTTC. Translated: CATSDSYEQYF.

This clonotype was detected only once. An end of the junction differs from the germline gene, which may be a read error. The CDR3: CANSLDKASPLHF. The CDR3 DNA is TGTGCCAACAGCTTAGACAAGGCTTCACCCCTCCACTTT. The rearrangement links TRBV7-9 to TRBJ1-6, with no clear D. Germline V gene lookup returns CDR1 SEHNR and CDR2 FQNEAQ (reference sequence). The CDR3 extends over 13 amino acids. Together with reference TRBV7-9 and TRBJ1-6, the CDR3 gives the full variable domain: DTGVSQNPRHKITKRGQNVTFRCDPISEHNRLYWYRQTLGQGPEFLTYFQNEAQLEKSRLLSDRFSAERPKGSFSTLEIQRTEQGDSAMYLCANSLDKASPLHFGNGTRLTVT.

The V gene is TRBV4-1, the J gene TRBJ1-2, with D unresolved. V lost 0 bases and J 0 bases, leaving 8 bases between the germline ends. The CDR3 is 15 amino acids. CDR1 MGHRA and CDR2 YSYEKL come from the germline V gene. CDR3 protein: CASSQDGQTNYGYTF. The CDR3 DNA reads TGCGCCAGCAGCCAAGATGGGCAAACTAACTATGGCTACACCTTC.

This clonotype was seen more than once but under ten times. Being one base from a much bigger clone, this may be a read error. J is TRBJ2-7 and V is TRBV27, with 11 bases fitting TRBD1. CDR1 MNHEY and CDR2 SMNVEV come from the germline V gene (reference sequence). The CDR3 is 15 residues long. V trimming: 4 bases; J trimming: 1 base; junction bases outside the gene matches: 3. The DNA of the CDR3 is TGTGCCAGCAGTTCGGGACAGGGGGAATCCTACGAGCAGTACTTC. It translates to CASSSGQGESYEQYF.

This clonotype was counted ten times or more. The chain carries TRBV5-1 and TRBJ2-5; 7 positions agree with TRBD1. J lost 4 bases, V lost 3 bases, and 18 bases had no gene match. CDR3 length equals 18 residues. The germline V gene encodes CDR1 SGHRS and CDR2 YFSETQ. CDR3 coding DNA: TGCGCCAGCAGCTCGACCCGGTCGGGACAGCCGGTGGGAGAGACCCAGTACTTC. This codes for CASSSTRSGQPVGETQYF.

This clonotype was recorded many times. This chain links TRBV5-6 with TRBJ1-1; D perhaps matches TRBD1 (5 bases). Trimming removed 2 bases from V and 4 bases from J, with 18 bases in between. From germline, CDR1 is SGHDT and CDR2 YYEEEE. The CDR3 has 16 residues. The chain's CDR3 is CASSFQGMVGTTEAFF. CDR3 DNA: TGTGCCAGCAGCTTCCAGGGTATGGTCGGTACCACTGAAGCTTTCTTT.

The chain carries TRBV7-2 and TRBJ1-4, with D hard to call. Germline CDR1 reads SGHTA; CDR2 reads FQGNSA. The CDR3 runs to 13 residues. The V end lost 5 bases, the J end lost 6 bases, and 10 bases lay between the germline ends. This chain's CDR3 is CASSLSLYEKLFF. CDR3 DNA sequence: TGTGCCAGCAGCCTATCGTTATATGAAAAACTGTTTTTT.

This clonotype was counted a few times. V and J are TRBV4-2 and TRBJ2-6, with unresolved D. Trimming took off 5 bases at V and 0 bases at J, with 17 bases between the two ends. The CDR3 contains 18 residues. Per the germline V gene, CDR1 is LGHNA and CDR2 is YNFKEQ. CDR3 amino acids: CASSSPDSYVSGANVLTF. CDR3 nucleotide sequence: TGTGCCAGCAGCTCCCCAGACTCATACGTCTCTGGGGCCAACGTCCTGACTTTC.

The genes are TRBV20-1 and TRBJ1-4; D uncertain. Germline assignment: CDR1 DFQATT and CDR2 SNEGSKA (reference sequence). V lost 3 bases and J lost 4, with 12 bases in between. The CDR3 consists of 14 residues. The CDR3: CSASMEAGNEKLFF. CDR3 DNA: TGCAGTGCTAGTATGGAGGCGGGTAATGAAAAACTGTTTTTT.

V and J are TRBV19 and TRBJ2-7; D remains ambiguous. Trimming left V 2 bases short and J 4 bases short, with 9 bases between. CDR1 LNHDA and CDR2 SQIVND come from the germline V gene (reference sequence). The CDR3 loop spans 13 amino acids. CDR3 sequence (DNA): TGTGCCAGTAGTATAATCGAAGGATACGAGCAGTACTTC. Residues: CASSIIEGYEQYF.